This T cell receptor beta chain was recovered during a study of cytomegalovirus exposure and HLA in healthy donors. Findings and limits, study-wide: For most subjects, TCR beta sequences were reported to predict HLA-A and HLA-B alleles with accuracy.

Details on this clone: Its specificity is not known.

It was with 60 Vbeta and 13 Jbeta primers that the PCR ran. Sequenced by immunoSEQ multiplex PCR; TCRdb stores in-frame clones only, minus some. Of 150,000 to 200,000 clones in the sample, around 81% were seen once. The donors comprised healthy bone marrow donors. The CDR3 is made up of 19 amino acids. V is TRBV1 and J is TRBJ2-3; the DNA was not compared with TRBD2, the D call given in the table. TRBV1 is designated a pseudogene. Sequencing was carried out using PBMCs. The TCR comes from a man aged 30-40 years in good health and CMV-seronegative. The CDR3 bases are TGCACCAGCAGCCAAGACGGAACTAGCGGGAGACCTAGCACAGATACGCAGTATTTT. It codes for CTSSQDGTSGRPSTDTQYF.